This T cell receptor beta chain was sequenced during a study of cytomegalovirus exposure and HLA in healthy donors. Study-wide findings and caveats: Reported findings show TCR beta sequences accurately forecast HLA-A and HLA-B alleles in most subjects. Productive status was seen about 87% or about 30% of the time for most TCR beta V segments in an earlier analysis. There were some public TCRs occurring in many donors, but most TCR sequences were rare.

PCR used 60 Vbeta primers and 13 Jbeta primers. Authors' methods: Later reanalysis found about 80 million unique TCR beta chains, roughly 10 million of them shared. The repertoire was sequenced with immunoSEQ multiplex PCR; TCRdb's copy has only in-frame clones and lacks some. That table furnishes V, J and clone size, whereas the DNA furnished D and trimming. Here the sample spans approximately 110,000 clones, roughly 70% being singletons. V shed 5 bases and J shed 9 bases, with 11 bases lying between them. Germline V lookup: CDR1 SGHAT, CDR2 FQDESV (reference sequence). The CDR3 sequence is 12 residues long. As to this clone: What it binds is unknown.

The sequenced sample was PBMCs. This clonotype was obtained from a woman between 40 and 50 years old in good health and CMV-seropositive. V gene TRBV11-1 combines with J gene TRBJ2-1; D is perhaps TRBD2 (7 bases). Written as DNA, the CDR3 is TGTGCCAGCAGCAGGGGGACTACTGAGCAGTTCTTC. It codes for CASSRGTTEQFF.